These 10 T cell receptor beta chains share one sample of origin, sequenced in a study of response to subunit inactivated influenza vaccine. From the RT-PCR reads, TCRdb called clonotypes with MiXCR, one entry per CDR3 protein. The table has 200,000 to 300,000 distinct CDR3 sequences, 10% to 15% seen once. Sample: non-naive T cells sorted from PBMCs, taken around 14 days before vaccination. These receptors all come from a man aged 50 to 60 who received an inactivated influenza vaccine.

This clonotype turned up a few times. CDR3 residues: CSAHSVGGEQYF. The CDR3 coding sequence is TGCAGTGCCCATAGCGTTGGGGGCGAGCAGTACTTC. J is TRBJ2-7 and V is TRBV20-1; D might be TRBD1 or TRBD2, each matching 5 bases. Germline CDR1 and CDR2: DFQATT and SNEGSKA (reference sequence). Trimming pared 6 bases from V and 6 bases from J, leaving 15 bases between. The CDR3 extends over 12 amino acids.

V and J are TRBV6-1 and TRBJ2-7; TRBD1 matches at 10 bases. V shed 5 bases, J shed 4 bases, and the junction held 11 bases outside the gene matches. CDR1 is MNHNS, CDR2 SASEGT, per germline. The CDR3 contains 16 residues. CDR3 nucleotide sequence: TGTGCCAGCAGTCCCCTGACAGGGGGCCGAGGATACGAGCAGTACTTC. Amino acid sequence: CASSPLTGGRGYEQYF.

Only a few counts were recorded for this clonotype. The chain employs TRBV5-1 and TRBJ2-5; TRBD2 is a possible D gene (5 bases). Trimming stripped 0 bases from V and 2 bases from J, with 11 bases between. The CDR3 loop spans 15 amino acids. CDR1 and CDR2 from the germline V gene are SGHRS and YFSETQ. CDR3 in DNA: TGCGCCAGCAGCTTGGGCCCAGCGGAACAAGAGACCCAGTACTTC. Translation: CASSLGPAEQETQYF.

This clonotype was seen only a few times. The chain has TRBV19 and TRBJ1-3; D ambiguous. There are 15 residues in the CDR3. Germline values: CDR1 LNHDA, CDR2 SQIVND (reference sequence). V was cut by 3 bases and J by 0 bases, with 9 bases left in between. The CDR3 sequence is CASSMKVDSGNTIYF. The CDR3 nucleotides read TGTGCCAGTAGTATGAAGGTCGACTCTGGAAACACCATATATTTT.

This clonotype was recorded many times. The rearrangement joins TRBV5-4 to TRBJ2-5; 11 nucleotides line up with TRBD2. This CDR3 is 15 amino acids long. With 2 bases clipped from V and 5 bases from J, the junction kept 5 bases outside the gene matches. Germline-derived CDR1 and CDR2 are SGHNT and YYREEE (reference sequence). The CDR3 loop is CASSLDSGGAETQYF. CDR3 sequence (DNA): TGTGCCAGCAGCTTAGATAGCGGGGGGGCCGAGACCCAGTACTTC.

The chain combines TRBV7-6 with TRBJ2-2; the match to TRBD2 covers 10 bases. Germline V gene lookup returns CDR1 SGHVS and CDR2 FNYEAQ. The V segment lost 5 bases and the J segment 7 bases; nucleotides outside the gene matches: 13. The CDR3 sequence is 17 residues long. The CDR3 DNA sequence: TGTGCCAGCAGCCTGGGGCGAGCGGGGGGGCATAGCGGGGAGCTGTTTTTT. It translates to CASSLGRAGGHSGELFF.

This clonotype was observed a few times. CDR3 nucleotide sequence: TGTGCCAGCAGCCTTGGCGTTGAGTACGAGCAGTACTTC. Amino acid sequence: CASSLGVEYEQYF. V usage is TRBV7-3 and J usage is TRBJ2-7, with D hard to call. The CDR3 covers 13 residues. Germline loops: CDR1 SGHTA, CDR2 FQGTGA. V lost 5 bases and J 4 bases, leaving 12 bases between the germline ends.

This clonotype was observed many times. This rearrangement joins TRBV5-1 to TRBJ2-2; 7 nucleotides line up with TRBD2. The CDR3 runs to 16 residues. Germline V lookup: CDR1 SGHRS, CDR2 YFSETQ. The V and J ends lost 0 bases and 4 bases, in that order; junction bases with no gene match: 6. CDR3 coding DNA: TGCGCCAGCAGCTTGGAGGCTAGCGGAAGCACCGGGGAGCTGTTTTTT. It specifies CASSLEASGSTGELFF.

This clonotype has at least ten counts. The chain has TRBV29-1 and TRBJ1-1; D is unresolved. The CDR3 is made up of 11 amino acids. The V and J ends lost 4 bases and 7 bases respectively, with 10 bases between them. Germline V gene sequence: CDR1 SQVTM, CDR2 ANQGSEA. CDR3 DNA sequence: TGCAGCGTTGTAGGCAGTCGTGAAGCTTTCTTT. Translated, it gives CSVVGSREAFF. Using reference TRBV29-1 and TRBJ1-1 for the parts outside the CDR3, the full variable domain is SAVISQKPSRDICQRGTSLTIQCQVDSQVTMMFWYRQQPGQSLTLIATANQGSEATYESGFVIDKFPISRPNLTFSTLTVSNMSPEDSSIYLCSVVGSREAFFGQGTRLTVV.

The chain has TRBV3-1 and TRBJ1-5; D is undetermined. The CDR3 sequence is 13 residues long. The V end lost 0 bases, the J end lost 6 bases, and 6 bases lay between the germline ends. From germline, CDR1 is LGHDT and CDR2 YNNKEL (reference sequence). CDR3 loop: CASSQDLGQPQHF. The CDR3 bases are TGTGCCAGCAGCCAAGATTTAGGTCAGCCCCAGCATTTT.